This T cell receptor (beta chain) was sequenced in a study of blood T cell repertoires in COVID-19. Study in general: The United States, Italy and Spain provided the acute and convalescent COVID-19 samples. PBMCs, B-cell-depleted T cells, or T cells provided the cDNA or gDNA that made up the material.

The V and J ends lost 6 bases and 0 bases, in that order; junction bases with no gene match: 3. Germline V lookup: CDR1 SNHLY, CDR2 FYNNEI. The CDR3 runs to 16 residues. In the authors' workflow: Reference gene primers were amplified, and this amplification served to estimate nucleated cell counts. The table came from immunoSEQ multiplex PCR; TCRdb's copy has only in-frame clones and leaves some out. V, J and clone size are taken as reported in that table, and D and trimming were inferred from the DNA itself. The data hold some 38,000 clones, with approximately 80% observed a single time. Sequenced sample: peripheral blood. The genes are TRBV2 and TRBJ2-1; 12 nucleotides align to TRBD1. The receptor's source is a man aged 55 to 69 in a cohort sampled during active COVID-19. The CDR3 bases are TGTGCCAGCAGGGGACAGGGGGCGAGCTCCTACAATGAGCAGTTCTTC. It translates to CASRGQGASSYNEQFF.